Detailed here is one T cell receptor (beta chain). Data came from immunoSEQ multiplex PCR; TCRdb stores just in-frame clones and leaves some out. The repertoire holds almost 95,000 clones, with approximately 92% as singletons. This sample was included in a study of T cell changes during pregnancy in multiple sclerosis. Germline assignment: CDR1 SGHKS and CDR2 YYEKEE (reference sequence). The CDR3 length is 12 residues. V lost 5 bases, J lost 4 bases, and 9 bases lay in between. The receptor comes from a female donor with multiple sclerosis, enrolled in a pregnancy study. The sample here was peripheral blood, taken in the first trimester of pregnancy. This sequence joins TRBV5-5 and TRBJ2-5; no clear D gene. As DNA, the CDR3 is TGTGCCAGCAGTTATCTCTTAGAGACCCAGTACTTC. Its protein is CASSYLLETQYF.